The entry below gives a single T cell receptor beta chain sequence along with its context. The sample originates from a study of T-cell memory formation after mild COVID-19. The CDR3 is made up of 14 amino acids. The V and J ends lost 2 bases and 7 bases, in that order; junction bases with no gene match: 5. Germline CDR1 reads MNHNS; CDR2 reads SASEGT. From the 5' RACE reads, TCRdb called clonotypes with MiXCR, one entry per CDR3 protein. Among 450,000 or so distinct CDR3 sequences listed, around 18% were seen once. The chain carries TRBV6-1 and TRBJ2-1; 7 nucleotides match TRBD1. The sequence was collected from an adult woman who had mild COVID-19 (a few samples of this study predate the infection). Cell type and time point are not known. Sequencing was done on a sample of PBMCs or a T cell subset sorted from them (not recorded which). The CDR3 nucleotides are TGTGCCAGCAGTGAATACAGGGGTGGGAATGAGCAGTTCTTC. Its translation is CASSEYRGGNEQFF.